This T cell receptor beta chain is drawn from a study of shared clonotypes between healthy human individuals. Study observations and caveats: The study found roughly 5% of naive CD4 clonotypes shared across a handful of donors. Naive subsets, compared against memory subsets, generally had larger estimated richness values.

It was CD45RO-negative cells, positively selected for CCR7, that made up naive CD8 cells, with terminally differentiated effector memory CD45RA+ cells excluded. Original analysis: ImmunoSEQ supplied junction-only sequences lacking quality scores, so filtering was different. Produced via immunoSEQ multiplex PCR; TCRdb's table is partial and in-frame only. V and J calls and clone size are as listed in that table; D and trimming were resolved from the DNA. The table lists hundreds of thousands of clones, just over 90% of them singletons. The germline V gene has CDR1 MDHEN and CDR2 SYDVKM. V dropped 7 bases and J dropped 3 bases, with 6 bases sitting between them. The CDR3 loop spans 11 amino acids. As concerns this clone: Its specificity is not known. This sample also contains other DNA sequences that code for the same CDR3.

The receptor's source is a man aged 25-40 years in good health. V is TRBV28 and J is TRBJ1-2; the D is unclear. The sample taken for sequencing was naive CD8+ T cells sorted from blood. The CDR3 here is CASNRDYGYTF. CDR3 DNA: TGTGCCAGCAACAGAGACTATGGCTACACCTTC.